This passage covers 12 T cell receptor beta chains from one sample sequenced in a study of Ad26.COV2.S vaccination and SARS-CoV-2 variants. TCRdb's copy holds only in-frame clones and misses some; the assay was immunoSEQ multiplex PCR. The table includes around 320,000 clones, 87% detected once. Sample treatment: about 20 received Ad26.COV2.S at low or high dose, single or two shots; several received placebo; per-sample allocation not given. Sampling occurred on day 63 after the first vaccine or placebo injection. Material: peripheral blood, obtained in a trial of Ad26.COV2.S vaccine versus placebo. The receptors were sampled from a person between 18 and 65 years old who received the Ad26.COV2.S COVID-19 vaccine or a placebo.

Worth noting for this clone: Other DNA sequences within the sample encode an identical CDR3. The genes are TRBV7-3 and TRBJ1-5; unclear D gene. Germline assignment: CDR1 SGHTA and CDR2 FQGTGA. Trimming took off 2 bases at V and 0 bases at J, with 2 bases between the two ends. This CDR3 is 13 amino acids long. The chain's CDR3 is CASSLDSNQPQHF. The CDR3 DNA sequence: TGTGCCAGCAGCTTAGATAGCAATCAGCCCCAGCATTTT.

This clone appeared a single time. Other DNA sequences within the sample encode an identical CDR3. Written as DNA, the CDR3 is TGTGCCAGTAGTATCGGACAGCTAAACACTGAAGCTTTCTTT. Protein: CASSIGQLNTEAFF. The chain is built from TRBV19 and TRBJ1-1, with a tentative D call TRBD1 (6 bases). V dropped 3 bases and J dropped 2 bases, with 10 bases sitting between them. CDR3 length: 14 residues. In germline, CDR1 is LNHDA, CDR2 SQIVND (reference sequence).

The chain is built from TRBV5-7 and TRBJ2-5; D possibly uses TRBD1 or TRBD2 (5 bases each). TRBV5-7 is designated an ORF whose function remains uncertain. Trimming removed 3 bases from V and 9 bases from J, with 12 bases in between. The CDR3 length is 12 residues. The CDR3: CASSWGMAAQYF. Written as DNA, the CDR3 is TGTGCCAGCAGCTGGGGGATGGCGGCCCAGTACTTC.

The J gene is TRBJ1-5, the V gene TRBV30, with TRBD1 as a possible D gene (6 bases). The CDR3 is 16 residues long. Trimming shortened V by 0 bases and J by 7 bases, and 19 bases separated the two germline ends. Germline lookup yields CDR1 GTSNPN and CDR2 SVGIG (reference sequence). The CDR3 nucleotides read TGTGCCTGGAGTGTACTAGGAGCGGGGGCGGACCAGCCCCAGCATTTT. It yields the protein CAWSVLGAGADQPQHF.

The V call is TRBV7-3, the J call TRBJ1-1, with a tentative D call TRBD1 (5 bases). There are 15 residues in the CDR3. The ends were cut back, 3 bases at V and 4 bases at J, with 15 bases in the middle. CDR1 and CDR2 (germline): SGHTA, FQGTGA. CDR3 sequence reads: CASSLGTAGSTEAFF. The CDR3 DNA sequence: TGTGCCAGCAGCTTGGGGACCGCAGGAAGCACTGAAGCTTTCTTT.

This clone was seen a single time. This chain uses TRBV25-1 with TRBJ2-1; D tentatively reads TRBD1 or TRBD2 (5 bases each). The CDR3 sequence is 15 residues long. V shed 0 bases and J shed 8 bases, with 14 bases lying between them. From germline, CDR1 is MGHDK and CDR2 SYGVNS. The CDR3 sequence: CASSEYMSGRDEQFF. DNA of the CDR3: TGTGCCAGCAGTGAATATATGTCAGGGCGGGATGAGCAGTTCTTC.

The chain is built from TRBV9 and TRBJ2-3, with no clear D. CDR3 length: 14 amino acids. Germline values: CDR1 SGDLS, CDR2 YYNGEE. The V and J ends lost 0 bases and 0 bases respectively, with 5 bases between them. The CDR3 here is CASSVVRSTDTQYF. The CDR3 DNA is TGTGCCAGCAGCGTAGTCAGGAGCACAGATACGCAGTATTTT.

This chain links TRBV6-5 with TRBJ2-2; 8 positions match TRBD1. J was trimmed by 1 base and V by 7 bases; bases with no gene match: 5. Germline lookup yields CDR1 MNHEY and CDR2 SVGAGI. This CDR3 region has 15 residues. The CDR3 region has the DNA TGTGCCAGCACCACTGGACAGGGGAACACCGGGGAGCTGTTTTTT. Translated, it gives CASTTGQGNTGELFF.

V and J are TRBV6-5 and TRBJ2-3; D unresolved. Germline-derived CDR1 and CDR2 are MNHEY and SVGAGI. CDR3 length: 14 residues. Trimming left V 5 bases short and J 0 bases short, with 9 bases between. The CDR3 here is CASSRQPSTDTQYF. CDR3 nucleotides: TGTGCCAGCAGTCGCCAGCCTAGCACAGATACGCAGTATTTT.

V and J are TRBV7-2 and TRBJ1-2; tentative D call: TRBD1 (5 bases). This CDR3 contains 15 residues. Germline V gene sequence: CDR1 SGHTA, CDR2 FQGNSA. Deletions cut 1 base from V and 8 bases from J, with 17 bases between. CDR3 region: CASSLVAFGTGGYTF. In nucleotides, the CDR3 is TGTGCCAGCAGCTTAGTGGCGTTTGGGACTGGAGGCTACACCTTC.

Notes on this clone: This sample includes further DNA sequences coding for the same CDR3. The CDR3 is CATSDPPSDTQYF. For the CDR3, the DNA is TGTGCCACCAGTGATCCACCGTCGGATACGCAGTATTTT. The chain combines TRBV24-1 with TRBJ2-3, with unresolved D. There are 13 residues in the CDR3. Trimming removed 3 bases at V and 6 bases at J, with 9 bases between. Germline lookup yields CDR1 KGHDR and CDR2 SFDVKD.

The chain carries TRBV4-2 and TRBJ1-3; D remains unclear. The CDR3 consists of 15 residues. Germline values: CDR1 LGHNA, CDR2 YNFKEQ. Trimming removed 3 bases from V and 6 bases from J, with 15 bases in between. CDR3 DNA: TGTGCCAGCAGCCATCCCGTCCTTGACGAAAACACCATATATTTT. Its translation is CASSHPVLDENTIYF.